This passage covers 15 T cell receptor beta chains from one sample sequenced in a study of blood T cells in healthy people across ages. A second PCR of about 7 to 11 cycles used a sample-barcoded 5' primer and a J-beta primer mix. MiXCR was run by TCRdb on the 5' RACE reads, yielding one entry per CDR3 protein. Here the sample spans fewer than 800,000 distinct CDR3 sequences, 49% being singletons. Sequencing was done on a sample of blood. The receptors were gathered from a woman aged 55-69 years in good health.

This clonotype occurred a few times. The genes are TRBV7-3 and TRBJ2-3; D remains unclear. This CDR3 is built from 14 residues. CDR1 is SGHTA and CDR2 is FQGTGA in the germline V gene. With 1 base removed from V and 1 base from J, the gap between germline ends came to 6 bases. The CDR3 DNA reads TGTGCCAGCAGCTTAATGTCTGGCACAGATACGCAGTATTTT. Translation: CASSLMSGTDTQYF.

J is TRBJ2-1 and V is TRBV20-1; 12 nucleotides line up with TRBD2. Germline-derived CDR1 and CDR2 are DFQATT and SNEGSKA (reference sequence). The CDR3 spans 15 residues. Trimming cost V 3 bases and J 5 bases; bases outside gene matches: 5. This CDR3 reads CSARTSGRGNNEQFF. The CDR3 DNA sequence: TGCAGTGCTAGGACTAGCGGGAGAGGGAACAATGAGCAGTTCTTC.

In this sample, this clonotype turned up a few times. The rearrangement joins TRBV4-3 to TRBJ2-1; perhaps TRBD1 as D (5 bases). The CDR3 totals 14 residues. CDR1 and CDR2 from the germline V gene are LGHNA and YSLEER. The germline V and J ends were trimmed by 5 bases and 0 bases, with 8 bases remaining between them. The chain's CDR3 is CASSRQSSYNEQFF. Here the CDR3 DNA reads TGCGCCAGCAGCAGACAGAGCTCCTACAATGAGCAGTTCTTC.

CDR3 sequence reads: CASSLADSPYEQYF. The DNA for the CDR3 is TGCGCCAGCAGCTTGGCGGACAGCCCCTACGAGCAGTACTTC. This chain joins TRBV5-1 and TRBJ2-7; tentative D call: TRBD1 (6 bases). V was trimmed by 0 bases and J by 2 bases, leaving 9 bases between them. Germline V CDR1 and CDR2: SGHRS, YFSETQ. There are 14 residues in the CDR3.

V usage is TRBV3-1 and J usage is TRBJ1-6; D is ambiguous. CDR1 is LGHDT and CDR2 is YNNKEL in the germline V gene (reference sequence). The V and J ends lost 7 bases and 6 bases respectively, with 16 bases between them. This CDR3 is built from 15 residues. The CDR3, as DNA: TGTGCCAGCACCCCCTCGATGTCCAGTAATTCACCCCTCCACTTT. It encodes CASTPSMSSNSPLHF. Full variable domain (remainder filled in from reference TRBV3-1 and TRBJ1-6): DTAVSQTPKYLVTQMGNDKSIKCEQNLGHDTMYWYKQDSKKFLKIMFSYNNKELIINETVPNRFSPKSPDKAHLNLHINSLELGDSAVYFCASTPSMSSNSPLHFGNGTRLTVT.

In DNA, the CDR3 is TGTGCCAGCAGTGTACGGATTGATGGAGGGCAAATCTCCTACGAGCAGTACTTC. It yields the protein CASSVRIDGGQISYEQYF. The V and J genes are TRBV28 and TRBJ2-7; tentative D call: TRBD2 (6 bases). Germline assignment: CDR1 MDHEN and CDR2 SYDVKM. The CDR3 runs to 18 residues. V lost 5 bases and J lost 0, with 23 bases in between.

The rearrangement joins TRBV20-1 to TRBJ2-1, with TRBD2 identical over 12 bases. The V gene end was trimmed by 3 bases and the J gene end by 1 base; junction bases not matched to a gene: 1. The CDR3 is 15 amino acids. CDR1 and CDR2 from the germline V gene are DFQATT and SNEGSKA (reference sequence). CDR3 sequence: CSASLAGGSYNEQFF. CDR3 bases: TGCAGTGCTAGCCTAGCGGGAGGGTCCTACAATGAGCAGTTCTTC.

The chain couples TRBV20-1 to TRBJ1-4; TRBD1 is a possible D gene (6 bases). Germline loops: CDR1 DFQATT, CDR2 SNEGSKA (reference sequence). The CDR3 spans 17 residues. Trimming took 0 bases from V and 7 from J, leaving 21 bases between them. The CDR3 DNA reads as TGCAGTGCTAGAGATCGGGGGGGCATGAACTTGGGTGAAAAACTGTTTTTT. Translation: CSARDRGGMNLGEKLFF.

This clonotype came up once. The chain is built from TRBV7-9 and TRBJ2-5, with TRBD1 matching over 7 bases. TRBJ2-7 explains the end of the DNA better; the J call may be wrong. Germline CDR1 reads SEHNR; CDR2 reads FQNEAQ (reference sequence). The CDR3 is 13 amino acids. The CDR3 DNA is TGTGCCAGCAGCTCTTACAGGGGAAACGAGCAGTACTTC. This gives the protein CASSSYRGNEQYF.

This clonotype appeared a few times. The chain links TRBV20-1 to TRBJ1-1; 7 bases fit TRBD1. The germline V gene has CDR1 DFQATT and CDR2 SNEGSKA (reference sequence). This CDR3 has 13 amino acids. The CDR3 bases are TGCGGCGGCCAGGGGGGATTGGAAACTGAAGCTTTCTTT. Translating it yields CGGQGGLETEAFF.

This clonotype was recorded at least ten times. The V gene is TRBV29-1, the J gene TRBJ2-3, with TRBD2 matching over 10 bases. In germline, CDR1 is SQVTM, CDR2 ANQGSEA. The CDR3 has 15 residues. Trimming took 8 bases from V and 4 from J; bases not matched to a gene: 12. In DNA form, the CDR3 reads TGCAGCATAGCCCCAAGCGGGAGGGTTGCAGATACGCAGTATTTT. Protein sequence: CSIAPSGRVADTQYF.

The chain couples TRBV5-1 to TRBJ2-5, with TRBD1 identical over 10 bases. This CDR3 contains 17 residues. The germline gives CDR1 SGHRS, CDR2 YFSETQ. Unmatched junction bases numbered 9, after V lost 2 bases and J lost 2 bases. CDR3 in amino acids: CASSFRLDRGVQETQYF. CDR3 coding DNA: TGCGCCAGCAGCTTTCGCCTGGACAGGGGGGTTCAAGAGACCCAGTACTTC.

With regard to this clonotype: The germline gene is not matched at one end of the junction; a read error may be the cause. The chain's CDR3 is CAISVQPLGRGYIF. CDR3 DNA sequence: TGTGCCATCAGTGTTCAGCCGTTGGGACGGGGCTACATCTTC. The J gene is TRBJ1-2, the V gene TRBV10-3, with a weak D call TRBD1 (5 bases). The CDR3 totals 14 residues. Germline values: CDR1 ENHRY, CDR2 SYGVKD.

About this clonotype itself: At one end the junction does not follow the germline gene, possibly because of a read error. The chain has TRBV6-5 and TRBJ1-4; D remains ambiguous. The CDR3 extends over 14 amino acids. Germline V lookup: CDR1 MNHEY, CDR2 SVGAGI. The CDR3 spells CASSDSFVGKKLFF. The CDR3 DNA reads TGTGCCAGCAGTGACTCGTTTGTGGGGAAAAAACTGTTTTTT.

This rearrangement joins TRBV6-1 to TRBJ2-5; 10 bases line up with TRBD1. The J call may not be correct, given that the DNA end is closer to TRBJ2-7. The CDR3 consists of 16 residues. Germline V lookup: CDR1 MNHNS, CDR2 SASEGT. The CDR3 protein is CASSKKTGTGVYEQYF. The CDR3 DNA is TGTGCCAGCAGTAAAAAAACCGGGACAGGGGTCTACGAGCAGTACTTC.